The 27 T cell receptor beta chains given below trace back to one sample, sequenced in a study of blood T cells in healthy people across ages. PCR was performed a second time for roughly 6 to 12 cycles using a sample-barcoded 5' primer and a J-beta primer mix. TCRdb passed the 5' RACE reads through MiXCR, listing each CDR3 protein once. The sample contains about 1.8 million distinct CDR3 sequences, about 50% of which appear only once. The sequenced sample was blood. All receptors come from a woman aged 40 to 49 in good health.

The gene calls are TRBV6-5 and TRBJ2-1, with D possibly called TRBD1 or TRBD2 (5 bases each). V was shortened by 0 bases and J by 0 bases, with 12 bases between the two germline ends. Germline V gene data show CDR1 as MNHEY and CDR2 as SVGAGI. The CDR3 runs 17 residues. CDR3 region: CASSYSVPGSSYNEQFF. CDR3 DNA sequence: TGTGCCAGCAGTTACTCGGTCCCAGGGAGCTCCTACAATGAGCAGTTCTTC.

The J gene is TRBJ1-6, the V gene TRBV3-1; 7 nucleotides align to TRBD1. With V trimmed by 4 bases and J by 9 bases, 18 bases remained unmatched. This CDR3 region has 18 residues. Per germline, CDR1 LGHDT and CDR2 YNNKEL (reference sequence). In nucleotides, the CDR3 is TGTGCCAGCAGCCGTATATCTTCCCAGACAGGGCGGGCTTCACCCCTCCACTTT. It yields the protein CASSRISSQTGRASPLHF.

The rearrangement joins TRBV21-1 to TRBJ1-2; whether TRBD1, the table's D call, matches the DNA was not checked. TRBV21-1 is a pseudogene segment. The CDR3 extends over 22 amino acids. The chain's CDR3 is CASSKGGEGSLGQEKWDYGYTF. Here the CDR3 DNA reads TGTGCCAGCAGCAAAGGGGGAGAGGGATCTTTGGGACAGGAAAAATGGGACTATGGCTACACCTTC.

The CDR3 bases are TGTGCCATCAGTGAATGGTCAGGGAATCGCGAGCAGTACTTC. This encodes CAISEWSGNREQYF. J is TRBJ2-7 and V is TRBV10-3, with a possible D match to TRBD1 (5 bases). The V and J ends lost 3 bases and 6 bases respectively, with 15 bases between them. CDR1 is ENHRY, CDR2 SYGVKD, per germline. The CDR3 consists of 14 residues.

Turning to this clonotype: A junction boundary mismatches the germline segment, possibly from a read error. The chain has TRBV27 and TRBJ2-5; unclear D gene. Germline CDR1 and CDR2: MNHEY and SMNVEV (reference sequence). The CDR3 sequence is 11 residues long. As DNA, the CDR3 is TGCGCCAGCCGCTGGAGATCAATCGAGTACTTC. As protein: CASRWRSIEYF.

This clonotype was counted a few times. This rearrangement joins TRBV7-2 to TRBJ2-1; TRBD2 is a possible D gene (6 bases). Trimming shortened V by 1 base and J by 10 bases, and 14 bases separated the two germline ends. This CDR3 comprises 14 residues. From germline, CDR1 is SGHTA and CDR2 FQGNSA. CDR3 amino acids: CASSLDRGGTEQFF. The CDR3 DNA is TGTGCCAGCAGCTTAGACCGTGGGGGGACGGAGCAGTTCTTC.

The CDR3 sequence is CASSSARDSYEQYF. For the CDR3, the DNA is TGTGCCAGCAGTTCAGCCCGGGACAGCTACGAGCAGTACTTC. The chain has TRBV28 and TRBJ2-7, with TRBD1 matching 7 bases. The CDR3 loop spans 14 amino acids. V lost 4 bases and J lost 3; bases outside the gene matches: 6. Germline V CDR1 and CDR2: MDHEN, SYDVKM.

This rearrangement joins TRBV18 to TRBJ2-4; 7 nucleotides match TRBD1. The assigned J gene may be wrong: the sequence end matches TRBJ2-7 better. Germline CDR1 and CDR2: KGHSH and LQKENI. The CDR3 consists of 16 residues. CDR3 nucleotide sequence: TGTGCCGGGTCTAACCAATCGACAGGGATTATTTCCGAGCAGTACTTC. Its translation: CAGSNQSTGIISEQYF.

The CDR3 here is CASKSGVPGALEQYF. As DNA, the CDR3 is TGTGCCAGCAAGTCCGGTGTTCCGGGGGCGCTGGAGCAGTACTTC. The chain links TRBV25-1 to TRBJ2-4; D assignment may be TRBD1 or TRBD2 (6 bases each). V was pared by 7 bases and J by 13 bases, with 26 bases between. The CDR3 runs 15 residues. Germline V gene sequence: CDR1 MGHDK, CDR2 SYGVNS.

V gene TRBV29-1 combines with J gene TRBJ1-2; D not resolved. V was shortened by 0 bases and J by 3 bases, with 5 bases between the two germline ends. Germline V gene sequence: CDR1 SQVTM, CDR2 ANQGSEA. CDR3 length: 12 residues. The DNA of the CDR3 is TGCAGCGTTGAAGACGGCTACTATGGCTACACCTTC. This gives the protein CSVEDGYYGYTF.

The sample holds many counts of this clonotype. V is TRBV7-9 and J is TRBJ2-1; maybe TRBD2 (5 bases). V dropped 8 bases and J dropped 2 bases, with 10 bases sitting between them. This CDR3 has 13 residues. The V gene's germline CDR1 is SEHNR and CDR2 FQNEAQ (reference sequence). In DNA, the CDR3 is TGTGCCAGCTCGGTCGGGGCCTACAATGAGCAGTTCTTC. It encodes CASSVGAYNEQFF.

The rearrangement uses TRBV6-2 or TRBV6-3 and TRBJ2-3, with a tentative D call TRBD1 (5 bases). The CDR3 contains 15 residues. Trimming left V 5 bases short and J 2 bases short, with 14 bases between. Germline CDR1 reads MNHEY; CDR2 reads SVGEGT. The CDR3 DNA follows: TGTGCCAGCAGTCGCCCCCCAGGGAACACAGATACGCAGTATTTT. Translation: CASSRPPGNTDTQYF.

This clonotype was seen only a few times. The chain is built from TRBV7-2 and TRBJ2-5, with D unclear. With 8 bases removed from V and 5 bases from J, the gap between germline ends came to 15 bases. CDR3 length equals 13 residues. Germline CDR1 and CDR2: SGHTA and FQGNSA. The CDR3 here is CASVGIMGETQYF. For the CDR3, the DNA is TGTGCCAGCGTTGGAATAATGGGGGAGACCCAGTACTTC.

This clonotype was detected only a few times. This chain joins TRBV20-1 and TRBJ1-2, with 7 bases lining up with TRBD1. J gave up 2 bases and V 3 bases, and 3 bases lay outside the gene matches. Germline V gene data show CDR1 as DFQATT and CDR2 as SNEGSKA (reference sequence). CDR3 length: 13 residues. Here the CDR3 reads CSASNRGNYGYTF. CDR3 in DNA: TGCAGTGCTAGTAACAGGGGAAACTATGGCTACACCTTC.

The chain employs TRBV29-1 and TRBJ2-5, with D perhaps TRBD1 (5 bases). The CDR3 is 12 residues long. V lost 6 bases and J 4 bases, leaving 12 bases between the germline ends. Germline CDR1 reads SQVTM; CDR2 reads ANQGSEA. CDR3 nucleotides: TGCAGCGTCACAACAGGTCCAGAGACCCAGTACTTC. Residues: CSVTTGPETQYF.

CDR3 DNA: TGTGCCAGCAGCAAAGCGCTCAGGAAATACGAGCAGTACTTC. Its protein is CASSKALRKYEQYF. The chain uses TRBV21-1 and TRBJ2-7. TRBV21-1 is shown as a pseudogene. The CDR3 is 14 amino acids.

V gene TRBV29-1 combines with J gene TRBJ2-1; D assignment may be TRBD1 or TRBD2 (6 bases each). V lost 0 bases and J 0 bases, leaving 9 bases between the germline ends. The CDR3 length is 15 residues. Germline V gene data show CDR1 as SQVTM and CDR2 as ANQGSEA. The CDR3 spells CSVEEGGSSYNEQFF. The CDR3 DNA reads TGCAGCGTTGAAGAAGGGGGGAGCTCCTACAATGAGCAGTTCTTC.

This clonotype is medium-sized. V is TRBV6-5 and J is TRBJ1-5; 8 bases match TRBD1. This CDR3 has 14 amino acids. V lost 5 bases and J lost 6; bases outside the gene matches: 6. The germline V gene has CDR1 MNHEY and CDR2 SVGAGI. The CDR3 DNA reads TGTGCCAGCAGTGAGGACAGGGTTATTCAGCCCCAGCATTTT. Translation gives CASSEDRVIQPQHF.

This clonotype was seen only a few times. V gene TRBV7-9 combines with J gene TRBJ2-1; 8 bases match TRBD1. Germline trimming cut 2 bases from V and 5 bases from J; bases unmatched to any gene: 8. Germline V gene sequence: CDR1 SEHNR, CDR2 FQNEAQ (reference sequence). The CDR3 totals 16 residues. The CDR3 DNA follows: TGTGCCAGCAGCTTAAGGGGGACAGGATCGAACAATGAGCAGTTCTTC. This gives the protein CASSLRGTGSNNEQFF.

The chain couples TRBV20-1 to TRBJ2-1, with 13 bases matching TRBD2. CDR1 and CDR2 (germline): DFQATT, SNEGSKA (reference sequence). The ends lost 6 bases at V and 6 bases at J; junction bases unmatched: 5. The CDR3 extends over 14 amino acids. The CDR3 here is CSAFTSGGANEQFF. For the CDR3, the DNA is TGCAGTGCCTTTACTAGCGGGGGGGCCAATGAGCAGTTCTTC.

The J gene is TRBJ2-1, the V gene TRBV4-2; tentatively, D is TRBD1 (5 bases). The ends were cut back, 0 bases at V and 3 bases at J, with 9 bases in the middle. The CDR3 is 15 residues long. Germline V gene sequence: CDR1 LGHNA, CDR2 YNFKEQ. The CDR3 nucleotides read TGTGCCAGCAGCCAAGACCCAGGGCTCTACAATGAGCAGTTCTTC. Translating gives CASSQDPGLYNEQFF.

This clonotype was recorded once. This chain joins TRBV7-2 and TRBJ2-5; 7 bases match TRBD1. With the DNA end fitting TRBJ2-7 better, the J assignment may be wrong. The CDR3 length is 15 residues. CDR1 and CDR2 (germline): SGHTA, FQGNSA. As DNA, the CDR3 is TGTGCCAGCAGCTTGACAGGGATGGGAGCCTACGAGCAGTACTTC. This codes for CASSLTGMGAYEQYF.

V gene TRBV6-2 or TRBV6-3 combines with J gene TRBJ1-1, with 7 nucleotides matching TRBD1. Germline assignment: CDR1 MNHEY and CDR2 SVGEGT. The CDR3 has 16 amino acids. V lost 6 bases and J lost 4; bases outside the gene matches: 14. The DNA of the CDR3 is TGTGCCAGCAGACCAAATTACAGGGGAGGATCCACTGAAGCTTTCTTT. Translated: CASRPNYRGGSTEAFF.

The chain carries TRBV5-1 and TRBJ2-1; D may match TRBD1 or TRBD2 (5 bases each). This CDR3 region has 19 residues. V was cut by 4 bases and J by 11 bases, with 34 bases left in between. CDR1 and CDR2 from the germline V gene are SGHRS and YFSETQ. The CDR3 loop reads CASSGLGEGNRDSLKKQFF. In DNA, the CDR3 is TGCGCCAGCAGCGGACTCGGAGAGGGGAACCGGGATTCTCTCAAAAAGCAGTTCTTC.

The chain employs TRBV5-1 and TRBJ2-1, with 16 positions matching TRBD2. After removal of 2 bases from V and 6 bases from J, the junction contained 5 bases not matched to a gene. This CDR3 is 17 amino acids long. Germline values: CDR1 SGHRS, CDR2 YFSETQ. CDR3 sequence (DNA): TGCGCCAGCAGCTTTGGAGGGACTAGCGGGGGGGCCAATGAGCAGTTCTTC. Its protein product is CASSFGGTSGGANEQFF. Using reference TRBV5-1 and TRBJ2-1 for the parts outside the CDR3, the full variable domain is KAGVTQTPRYLIKTRGQQVTLSCSPISGHRSVSWYQQTPGQGLQFLFEYFSETQRNKGNFPGRFSGRQFSNSRSEMNVSTLELGDSALYLCASSFGGTSGGANEQFFGPGTRLTVL.

CDR3 sequence (DNA): TGTGCCAGCAGGCACGGGACAGAGAGCTCCTACGAGCAGTACTTC. Amino acid sequence: CASRHGTESSYEQYF. The rearrangement uses TRBV6-5 and TRBJ2-7, with TRBD1 matching over 7 bases. The CDR3 has 15 amino acids. The germline CDR1 and CDR2 sequences are MNHEY and SVGAGI. The trim removed 6 bases at V and 0 bases at J, leaving 8 bases unmatched.

The chain combines TRBV10-3 with TRBJ1-1, with D possibly TRBD1 on 5 matching bases. Trimming took 1 base from V and 6 from J, leaving 12 bases between them. CDR3 size: 14 residues. The germline V gene encodes CDR1 ENHRY and CDR2 SYGVKD. The CDR3 here is CAISEFRARAEAFF. The CDR3 nucleotides are TGTGCCATCAGTGAGTTCAGGGCAAGGGCTGAAGCTTTCTTT.